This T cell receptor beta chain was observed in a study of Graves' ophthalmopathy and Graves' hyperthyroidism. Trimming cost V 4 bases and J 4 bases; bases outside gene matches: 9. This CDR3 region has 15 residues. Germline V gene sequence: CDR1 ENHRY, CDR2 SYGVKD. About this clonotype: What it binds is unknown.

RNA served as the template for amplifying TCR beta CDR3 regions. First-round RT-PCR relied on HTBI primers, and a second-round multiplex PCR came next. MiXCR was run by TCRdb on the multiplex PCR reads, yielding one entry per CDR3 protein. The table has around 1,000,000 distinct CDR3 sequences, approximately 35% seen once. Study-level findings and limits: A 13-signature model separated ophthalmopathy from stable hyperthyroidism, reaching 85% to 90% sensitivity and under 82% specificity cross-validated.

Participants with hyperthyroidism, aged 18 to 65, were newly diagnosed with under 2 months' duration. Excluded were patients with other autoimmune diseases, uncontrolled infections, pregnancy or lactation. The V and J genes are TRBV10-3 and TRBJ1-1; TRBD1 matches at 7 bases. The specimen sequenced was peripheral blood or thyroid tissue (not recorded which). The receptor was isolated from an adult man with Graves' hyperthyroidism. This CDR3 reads CAISGQGGIGTEAFF. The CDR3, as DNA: TGTGCCATCAGTGGACAGGGTGGGATAGGCACTGAAGCTTTCTTT.